The rows below give T cell receptor beta chains drawn from one sample of a study of blood T cell repertoires in COVID-19. Measured with immunoSEQ multiplex PCR; TCRdb has only the in-frame clones, and not every one. The profile shows 110,000 to 150,000 clones, approximately 79% of them singletons. Sequencing was carried out using peripheral blood. The source of these receptors is a man aged 50-59 years with active or convalescent COVID-19. CDR3s include the opening cysteine and the closing phenylalanine or tryptophan. Fields, in order: V gene, J gene, D gene, clone size, CDR3 protein, CDR3 DNA. D genes are given only for firm matches. The size of a clone is reported for some rows only, either as once, few or many, or as a class for expanded clones.

v_call: TRBV27
j_call: TRBJ1-2
d_call: NA
clone_size: NA
cdr3_aa: CASSLVGSRDLRGYTF
cdr3_nt: TGTGCCAGCAGTTTGGTCGGTTCGCGGGACCTCAGAGGCTACACCTTC

v_call: TRBV29-1
j_call: TRBJ1-1
d_call: TRBD1
clone_size: NA
cdr3_aa: CSVTRQGAKAEAFF
cdr3_nt: TGCAGCGTAACGAGACAGGGGGCAAAAGCCGAAGCTTTCTTT

v_call: TRBV6-1
j_call: TRBJ2-1
d_call: NA
clone_size: NA
cdr3_aa: CASRETGTGSSKREFF
cdr3_nt: TGTGCCAGCAGGGAAACGGGAACAGGGTCCTCCAAGAGGGAGTTCTTC

v_call: TRBV29-1
j_call: TRBJ2-1
d_call: TRBD2
clone_size: few
cdr3_aa: CSVEASGRENEQFF
cdr3_nt: TGCAGCGTTGAAGCTAGCGGGAGGGAAAATGAGCAGTTCTTC

v_call: TRBV11-2
j_call: TRBJ1-4
d_call: TRBD1
clone_size: NA
cdr3_aa: CASSLDRTGEKLFF
cdr3_nt: TGTGCCAGCAGCTTAGATCGGACAGGTGAAAAACTGTTTTTT

v_call: TRBV19
j_call: TRBJ2-1
d_call: TRBD1
clone_size: NA
cdr3_aa: CASSKRTGAYNEQFF
cdr3_nt: TGTGCCAGTAGTAAGAGGACAGGAGCCTACAATGAGCAGTTCTTC

v_call: TRBV20-1
j_call: TRBJ1-1
d_call: TRBD1
clone_size: NA
cdr3_aa: CSASRQGAGYTEAFF
cdr3_nt: TGCAGTGCTAGTCGTCAGGGGGCCGGATACACTGAAGCTTTCTTT

v_call: TRBV6-5
j_call: TRBJ2-1
d_call: NA
clone_size: few
cdr3_aa: CASGAGYNEQFF
cdr3_nt: TGTGCCAGCGGGGCCGGATACAATGAGCAGTTCTTC

v_call: TRBV27
j_call: TRBJ2-5
d_call: TRBD2
clone_size: NA
cdr3_aa: CASSPRVAGVLETQYF
cdr3_nt: TGTGCCAGCAGTCCCCGGGTAGCGGGAGTCCTTGAGACCCAGTACTTC

v_call: TRBV7-8
j_call: TRBJ2-3
d_call: TRBD2
clone_size: NA
cdr3_aa: CASSSTSGNTDTQYF
cdr3_nt: TGTGCCAGCAGCTCGACTAGCGGAAACACAGATACGCAGTATTTT

v_call: TRBV5-1
j_call: TRBJ2-1
d_call: TRBD2
clone_size: once
cdr3_aa: CASSLGTSGRDEQFF
cdr3_nt: TGCGCCAGCAGCTTAGGGACTAGCGGGAGGGATGAGCAGTTCTTC

v_call: TRBV10-1
j_call: TRBJ1-1
d_call: NA
clone_size: NA
cdr3_aa: CANLKKRGTTEAFF
cdr3_nt: TGCGCCAACCTTAAAAAGAGGGGGACCACTGAAGCTTTCTTT

v_call: TRBV27
j_call: TRBJ1-4
d_call: TRBD1
clone_size: NA
cdr3_aa: CASSSQGASNEKLFF
cdr3_nt: TGTGCCAGCAGTTCACAGGGGGCTTCTAATGAAAAACTGTTTTTT

v_call: TRBV5-1
j_call: TRBJ1-4
d_call: TRBD1
clone_size: NA
cdr3_aa: CASSLGQGTNEKLFF
cdr3_nt: TGCGCCAGCAGCTTGGGACAGGGAACTAATGAAAAACTGTTTTTT

v_call: TRBV5-1
j_call: TRBJ1-5
d_call: NA
clone_size: NA
cdr3_aa: CASSLLGVGQPQHF
cdr3_nt: TGCGCCAGCAGCTTGCTAGGGGTAGGGCAGCCCCAGCATTTT

v_call: TRBV9
j_call: TRBJ2-1
d_call: TRBD1
clone_size: NA
cdr3_aa: CASSVVGQGLDEQFF
cdr3_nt: TGTGCCAGCAGCGTAGTGGGACAGGGGTTGGATGAGCAGTTCTTC

v_call: TRBV28
j_call: TRBJ2-7
d_call: TRBD1
clone_size: few
cdr3_aa: CASSPGTGLLSYEQYF
cdr3_nt: TGTGCCAGCAGTCCAGGGACAGGACTATTATCCTACGAGCAGTACTTC

v_call: TRBV7-9
j_call: TRBJ1-1
d_call: TRBD1
clone_size: NA
cdr3_aa: CASSKRQGNTEAFF
cdr3_nt: TGTGCCAGCAGCAAACGACAGGGGAATACTGAAGCTTTCTTT

v_call: TRBV10-1
j_call: TRBJ2-7
d_call: TRBD2
clone_size: NA
cdr3_aa: CASSLAGNFEQYF
cdr3_nt: TGCGCCAGCAGTCTAGCGGGAAATTTTGAGCAGTACTTC

v_call: TRBV6-1
j_call: TRBJ1-5
d_call: NA
clone_size: NA
cdr3_aa: CASSDSRPQHF
cdr3_nt: TGTGCCAGCAGTGATAGTAGGCCCCAGCATTTT

v_call: TRBV6-1
j_call: TRBJ1-5
d_call: NA
clone_size: NA
cdr3_aa: CASSGGTTKAAQPQHF
cdr3_nt: TGTGCCAGCAGTGGAGGGACAACTAAGGCCGCACAGCCCCAGCATTTT

v_call: TRBV11-2
j_call: TRBJ1-4
d_call: TRBD1
clone_size: once
cdr3_aa: CASRGTDSRTNEKLFF
cdr3_nt: TGTGCCAGCAGGGGGACAGATTCAAGGACTAATGAAAAACTGTTTTTT

v_call: TRBV19
j_call: TRBJ2-3
d_call: TRBD2
clone_size: once
cdr3_aa: CASSTSGRGDTQYF
cdr3_nt: TGTGCCAGTAGTACTAGCGGGAGAGGAGATACGCAGTATTTT

v_call: TRBV5-1
j_call: TRBJ2-2
d_call: TRBD2
clone_size: NA
cdr3_aa: CASSLGLATNTGELFF
cdr3_nt: TGCGCCAGCAGCTTGGGACTAGCGACGAACACCGGGGAGCTGTTTTTT

v_call: TRBV2
j_call: TRBJ1-6
d_call: NA
clone_size: many
cdr3_aa: CASTEWAQDSYNSPLHF
cdr3_nt: TGTGCCAGCACCGAGTGGGCCCAGGACTCCTATAATTCACCCCTCCACTTT

v_call: TRBV9
j_call: TRBJ2-1
d_call: NA
clone_size: once
cdr3_aa: CASSAPTPSSYNEQFF
cdr3_nt: TGTGCCAGCAGCGCGCCGACTCCAAGCTCCTACAATGAGCAGTTCTTC

v_call: TRBV5-1
j_call: TRBJ1-3
d_call: NA
clone_size: NA
cdr3_aa: CASSLASDRTGNTIYF
cdr3_nt: TGCGCCAGCAGCTTGGCCAGCGACAGAACTGGAAACACCATATATTTT

v_call: TRBV10-3
j_call: TRBJ1-1
d_call: NA
clone_size: NA
cdr3_aa: CAITSGNSVPEAFF
cdr3_nt: TGTGCCATCACTTCGGGAAATTCGGTCCCTGAAGCTTTCTTT

v_call: TRBV18
j_call: TRBJ2-3
d_call: NA
clone_size: NA
cdr3_aa: CASSPSIADASTDTQYF
cdr3_nt: TGTGCCAGCTCACCTTCAATAGCGGACGCTAGCACAGATACGCAGTATTTT

v_call: TRBV18
j_call: TRBJ1-1
d_call: TRBD1
clone_size: NA
cdr3_aa: CASSPGQVPNTEAFF
cdr3_nt: TGTGCCAGCTCACCTGGACAGGTACCCAACACTGAAGCTTTCTTT

v_call: TRBV5-1
j_call: TRBJ1-3
d_call: TRBD1
clone_size: few
cdr3_aa: CASSLSDRVYGSTIYF
cdr3_nt: TGCGCCAGCAGCTTATCGGACAGGGTCTACGGTAGCACCATATATTTT

v_call: TRBV19
j_call: TRBJ1-2
d_call: NA
clone_size: NA
cdr3_aa: CASSIYDSSNYGYTF
cdr3_nt: TGTGCCAGTAGTATTTATGACAGCTCTAACTATGGCTACACCTTC

v_call: TRBV4-2
j_call: TRBJ1-2
d_call: TRBD1
clone_size: NA
cdr3_aa: CASSQQGDALSYGYTF
cdr3_nt: TGTGCCAGCAGCCAACAGGGGGATGCTCTTTCCTATGGCTACACCTTC

v_call: TRBV18
j_call: TRBJ1-2
d_call: TRBD1
clone_size: NA
cdr3_aa: CASSPDREDGYTF
cdr3_nt: TGTGCCAGCTCACCCGACAGGGAGGATGGCTACACCTTC

v_call: TRBV28
j_call: TRBJ2-3
d_call: TRBD2
clone_size: NA
cdr3_aa: CASSLPGTSGANTQYF
cdr3_nt: TGTGCCAGCAGTTTACCCGGGACTAGCGGAGCGAATACGCAGTATTTT

v_call: TRBV7-2
j_call: TRBJ2-7
d_call: TRBD2
clone_size: few
cdr3_aa: CASSQLAGALGEQYF
cdr3_nt: TGTGCCAGCAGCCAACTAGCGGGGGCGCTTGGGGAGCAGTACTTC